Below, 29 T cell receptor beta chains from the same sample are listed, as sequenced in a study of T cell responses to AZD1222 COVID-19 vaccine (dated by TCRdb to about 2021). The label giving this sample's time point can be read as: baseline before first vaccination. Libraries came from the immunoSEQ multiplex PCR assay. TCRdb limited this immuneACCESS table to in-frame rearrangements with V and J called. A share of clones is missing; checked studies link under half to unresolved V genes, and the rest is unexplained. Within this sample are about 88,000 clones, with about 92% of them counted one time only. About 5.2% of the sample comes from the top ten. Sequenced material: peripheral blood, taken on day 0 of AZD1222 vaccination. Receptors were obtained from an adult in good health.

This rearrangement joins TRBV21-1 to TRBJ2-5; the table assigns TRBD1, which was not confirmed against the DNA. TRBV21-1 constitutes a pseudogene. CDR3 length: 18 residues. Here the CDR3 DNA reads TGTGCCAGCAGCAAGGGGAGCGGACAGGGATTAGGTCAAGAGACCCAGTACTTC. Amino acids: CASSKGSGQGLGQETQYF.

The chain is built from TRBV29-1 and TRBJ2-2; D not certain. With 5 bases removed from V and 4 bases from J, the gap between germline ends came to 2 bases. From germline, CDR1 is SQVTM and CDR2 ANQGSEA. This CDR3 contains 10 residues. The CDR3: CSVLTGELFF. Written as DNA, the CDR3 is TGCAGCGTTCTCACCGGGGAGCTGTTTTTT.

The chain recombines TRBV2 with TRBJ1-3; no firm D call. Trimming stripped 6 bases from V and 6 bases from J, with 15 bases between. The germline V gene has CDR1 SNHLY and CDR2 FYNNEI. CDR3 length equals 14 residues. The CDR3 sequence is CASRLNGPENTIYF. The CDR3 nucleotides are TGTGCCAGCAGACTTAATGGGCCCGAAAACACCATATATTTT.

The chain recombines TRBV5-4 with TRBJ1-4, with D maybe TRBD1 (6 bases). Germline CDR1 and CDR2: SGHNT and YYREEE (reference sequence). The CDR3 has 14 amino acids. Trimming removed 5 bases from V and 8 bases from J, with 16 bases in between. This chain's CDR3 is CASSSGGTYEKLFF. The CDR3 bases are TGTGCCAGCAGTTCTGGGGGCACTTACGAAAAACTGTTTTTT.

The chain carries TRBV27 and TRBJ2-1; D may correspond to TRBD1 or TRBD2 (6 bases each). Trimming took 3 bases from V and 9 from J, leaving 18 bases between them. The germline CDR1 and CDR2 sequences are MNHEY and SMNVEV (reference sequence). The CDR3 extends over 15 amino acids. The CDR3 region has the DNA TGTGCCAGCAGTTTTACAACGGGGGCAATCGGTGAGCAGTTCTTC. Its translation: CASSFTTGAIGEQFF.

Only one count was recorded for this clone. This chain uses TRBV29-1 with TRBJ2-1, with D perhaps TRBD1 (5 bases). Germline V lookup: CDR1 SQVTM, CDR2 ANQGSEA. V lost 3 bases to trimming and J lost 9 bases, with 15 bases between them. The CDR3 extends over 13 amino acids. The CDR3 nucleotides are TGCAGCGTTGATTCCGTTAAGGGGCCTGAGCAGTTCTTC. As protein: CSVDSVKGPEQFF.

V usage is TRBV19 and J usage is TRBJ1-2; 7 positions match TRBD1. Germline CDR1 is LNHDA and CDR2 is SQIVND (reference sequence). This CDR3 region has 13 residues. Trimming removed 7 bases from V and 14 bases from J; junction bases left unmatched: 16. CDR3 loop: CASNPTGLTRWTF. In DNA form, the CDR3 reads TGTGCCAGTAACCCGACAGGGCTGACGAGATGGACCTTC.

The chain combines TRBV21-1 with TRBJ2-2; TRBD2, the table's D call, was not compared with the DNA. TRBV21-1 is a documented pseudogene. The CDR3 contains 15 residues. CDR3 sequence: CASSNGRENTGELFF. In DNA, the CDR3 is TGTGCCAGCAGCAACGGGAGGGAGAACACCGGGGAGCTGTTTTTT.

The rearrangement joins TRBV18 to TRBJ2-5; D is unclear. Trimming shortened V by 3 bases and J by 3 bases, and 8 bases separated the two germline ends. CDR1 and CDR2 from the germline V gene are KGHSH and LQKENI. This CDR3 is built from 13 residues. The DNA of the CDR3 is TGTGCCAGCTCACCCCTCGCGAAAGAGACCCAGTACTTC. This translates into CASSPLAKETQYF.

J is TRBJ2-6 and V is TRBV11-1, with D hard to call. This CDR3 is built from 15 residues. Germline assignment: CDR1 SGHAT and CDR2 FQDESV (reference sequence). Trimming stripped 0 bases from V and 0 bases from J, with 3 bases between. Here the CDR3 DNA reads TGTGCCAGCAGCTTAGCTGGCTCTGGGGCCAACGTCCTGACTTTC. Translated: CASSLAGSGANVLTF.

The rearrangement joins TRBV6-6 to TRBJ2-1, with unresolved D. V was shortened by 4 bases and J by 10 bases, with 11 bases between the two germline ends. Germline values: CDR1 MNHNY, CDR2 SVGAGI (reference sequence). The CDR3 spans 12 residues. The CDR3 DNA is TGTGCCAGCAGTTCCCGGGCCCCCGAGCAGTTCTTC. This translates into CASSSRAPEQFF.

This chain connects TRBV19 to TRBJ2-7; TRBD1 aligns across 9 bases. The CDR3 is 13 residues long. Germline assignment: CDR1 LNHDA and CDR2 SQIVND (reference sequence). Trimming removed 8 bases from V and 2 bases from J; junction bases left unmatched: 4. The chain's CDR3 is CASGQGWAYEQYF. DNA of the CDR3: TGTGCCAGTGGACAGGGGTGGGCCTACGAGCAGTACTTC.

The V and J genes are TRBV5-1 and TRBJ2-2, with 9 nucleotides matching TRBD1. The junction had 9 bases not matched to a gene; V was cut back by 4 bases and J by 2 bases. The CDR3 totals 17 residues. Germline lookup yields CDR1 SGHRS and CDR2 YFSETQ. CDR3 region: CASSKAPTGGNTGELFF. CDR3 in DNA: TGCGCCAGCAGCAAAGCCCCTACAGGGGGCAACACCGGGGAGCTGTTTTTT. Using reference TRBV5-1 and TRBJ2-2 for the parts outside the CDR3, the full variable domain is KAGVTQTPRYLIKTRGQQVTLSCSPISGHRSVSWYQQTPGQGLQFLFEYFSETQRNKGNFPGRFSGRQFSNSRSEMNVSTLELGDSALYLCASSKAPTGGNTGELFFGEGSRLTVL.

This sequence joins TRBV9 and TRBJ1-5; D uncertain. The CDR3 is made up of 16 amino acids. Germline values: CDR1 SGDLS, CDR2 YYNGEE. V lost 3 bases and J lost 1, with 14 bases in between. The CDR3 reads CASSAAPSESNQPQHF. CDR3 DNA sequence: TGTGCCAGCAGCGCGGCTCCCTCTGAGAGCAATCAGCCCCAGCATTTT.

The chain combines TRBV2 with TRBJ2-3, with D hard to call. The V end was cut by 5 bases, the J end by 2 bases, with 11 bases between. This CDR3 is 14 amino acids long. Looked up from germline, CDR1 is SNHLY and CDR2 is FYNNEI. CDR3 bases: TGTGCCAGCAGTTTCGGAGTCCTCACAGATACGCAGTATTTT. This encodes CASSFGVLTDTQYF.

The chain links TRBV5-6 to TRBJ1-1; D call uncertain. The CDR3 extends over 15 amino acids. The V and J ends lost 0 bases and 3 bases respectively, with 12 bases between them. Germline V gene data show CDR1 as SGHDT and CDR2 as YYEEEE. CDR3 coding DNA: TGTGCCAGCAGCTTGGTGGGATACGAGGACACTGAAGCTTTCTTT. Translation gives CASSLVGYEDTEAFF.

The chain recombines TRBV28 with TRBJ2-1, with TRBD1 as a possible D gene (6 bases). The CDR3 extends over 15 amino acids. Trimming left V 7 bases short and J 1 base short, with 14 bases between. Per germline, CDR1 MDHEN and CDR2 SYDVKM. The CDR3 nucleotides read TGTGCCAGCAACGCTATAGGGGGATCCTACAATGAGCAGTTCTTC. It codes for CASNAIGGSYNEQFF.

The chain employs TRBV15 and TRBJ1-4; no definite D call. The CDR3 has 17 amino acids. Trimming stripped 0 bases from V and 3 bases from J, with 14 bases between. Germline-derived CDR1 and CDR2 are LNHNV and YYDKDF (reference sequence). Here the CDR3 reads CATSRDPLGPANEKLFF. CDR3 bases: TGTGCCACCAGCAGAGATCCTTTGGGCCCCGCTAATGAAAAACTGTTTTTT. The full variable domain, rest sourced from reference TRBV15 and TRBJ1-4, is DAMVIQNPRYQVTQFGKPVTLSCSQTLNHNVMYWYQQKSSQAPKLLFHYYDKDFNNEADTPDNFQSRRPNTSFCFLDIRSPGLGDTAMYLCATSRDPLGPANEKLFFGSGTQLSVL.

The rearrangement links TRBV19 to TRBJ1-2; TRBD1 agrees at 7 bases. V gave up 5 bases and J gave up 2 bases; unmatched junction bases: 11. Germline CDR1 and CDR2: LNHDA and SQIVND (reference sequence). This CDR3 contains 16 residues. The CDR3 here is CASSRKGQGGNYGYTF. The CDR3 region has the DNA TGTGCCAGTAGTCGGAAGGGCCAGGGGGGAAACTATGGCTACACCTTC.

The rearrangement joins TRBV2 to TRBJ1-1, with D possibly matching TRBD1 (6 bases). From germline, CDR1 is SNHLY and CDR2 FYNNEI. This CDR3 has 13 amino acids. The V end was cut by 8 bases, the J end by 1 base, with 11 bases between. This chain's CDR3 is CASVQGRNTEAFF. For the CDR3, the DNA is TGTGCCAGCGTACAGGGACGGAACACTGAAGCTTTCTTT.

The chain carries TRBV3-1 (or the pseudogene TRBV3-2) and TRBJ2-7, with 8 positions matching TRBD2. This CDR3 is 16 amino acids long. From germline, CDR1 is LGHDT and CDR2 YNNKEL (reference sequence). Trimming removed 2 bases from V and 2 bases from J; junction bases left unmatched: 8. Written as DNA, the CDR3 is TGTGCCAGCAGCCAATGGCCTAGCGGGTCGACCTACGAGCAGTACTTC. Translation: CASSQWPSGSTYEQYF.

The chain combines TRBV7-2 with TRBJ1-1, with a possible D match to TRBD1 (6 bases). The CDR3 is 14 residues long. Germline lookup yields CDR1 SGHTA and CDR2 FQGNSA. V was cut by 5 bases and J by 4 bases, with 14 bases left in between. This CDR3 reads CASSQRDKGTEAFF. For the CDR3, the DNA is TGTGCCAGCAGCCAACGGGACAAAGGCACTGAAGCTTTCTTT. The complete variable domain, with remaining parts taken from reference TRBV7-2 and TRBJ1-1, reads GAGVSQSPSNKVTEKGKDVELRCDPISGHTALYWYRQSLGQGLEFLIYFQGNSAPDKSGLPSDRFSAERTGGSVSTLTIQRTQQEDSAVYLCASSQRDKGTEAFFGQGTRLTVV.

This rearrangement joins TRBV6-2 or TRBV6-3 to TRBJ2-7; tentatively, D is TRBD2 (6 bases). Trimming took off 2 bases at V and 4 bases at J, with 12 bases between the two ends. The CDR3 extends over 14 amino acids. Germline-derived CDR1 and CDR2 are MNHEY and SVGEGT. The CDR3 reads CASSYGGSMYEQYF. The CDR3 coding sequence is TGTGCCAGCAGTTACGGGGGGAGTATGTACGAGCAGTACTTC.

The chain links TRBV3-1 (or the pseudogene TRBV3-2) to TRBJ2-7; 9 bases map to TRBD2. Germline V gene sequence: CDR1 LGHDT, CDR2 YNNKEL (reference sequence). There are 14 residues in the CDR3. With 2 bases clipped from V and 3 bases from J, the junction kept 2 bases outside the gene matches. The CDR3 nucleotides are TGTGCCAGCAGCCAAAGACTAGCGGACTACGAGCAGTACTTC. Protein: CASSQRLADYEQYF.

CDR3 nucleotide sequence: TGTGCCAGCTCACCAGACATTAGGGACAGGGGCGGCTACACCTTC. It yields the protein CASSPDIRDRGGYTF. The rearrangement uses TRBV18 and TRBJ1-2; 10 bases match TRBD1. V shed 2 bases, J shed 8 bases, and the junction held 8 bases outside the gene matches. Germline assignment: CDR1 KGHSH and CDR2 LQKENI. This CDR3 has 15 residues. Combining the CDR3 with reference TRBV18 and TRBJ1-2 gives the whole variable domain NAGVMQNPRHLVRRRGQEARLRCSPMKGHSHVYWYRQLPEEGLKFMVYLQKENIIDESGMPKERFSAEFPKEGPSILRIQQVVRGDSAAYFCASSPDIRDRGGYTFGSGTRLTVV.

The rearrangement uses TRBV9 and TRBJ2-7; D is undetermined. CDR1 and CDR2 (germline): SGDLS, YYNGEE. This CDR3 contains 14 residues. Trimming removed 3 bases at V and 0 bases at J, with 10 bases between. For the CDR3, the DNA is TGTGCCAGCAGCGAGACAAGGAGCTCCTACGAGCAGTACTTC. This encodes CASSETRSSYEQYF. Drawing the rest from reference TRBV9 and TRBJ2-7, the complete variable domain is DSGVTQTPKHLITATGQRVTLRCSPRSGDLSVYWYQQSLDQGLQFLIQYYNGEERAKGNILERFSAQQFPDLHSELNLSSLELGDSALYFCASSETRSSYEQYFGPGTRLTVT.

The genes are TRBV3-1 (or the pseudogene TRBV3-2) and TRBJ2-7, with D possibly being TRBD2 (6 bases). Germline-derived CDR1 and CDR2 are LGHDT and YNNKEL (reference sequence). V was cut by 3 bases and J by 5 bases, with 11 bases left in between. The CDR3 runs 13 residues. The CDR3 region has the DNA TGTGCCAGCAGCCATTTGGGCGGGAACGAGCAGTACTTC. Its translation: CASSHLGGNEQYF.

The CDR3 sequence is CATSDPGGGEQYF. The CDR3 DNA follows: TGTGCCACCAGTGATCCTGGGGGCGGCGAGCAGTACTTC. This chain joins TRBV24-1 and TRBJ2-7, with D perhaps TRBD1 (6 bases). Germline V gives CDR1 KGHDR, CDR2 SFDVKD. Trimming pared 3 bases from V and 6 bases from J, leaving 11 bases between. The CDR3 extends over 13 amino acids.

Concerning this clone: This CDR3 fails to terminate in the conserved phenylalanine or tryptophan, so it likely reflects a read error. The limits of the CDR3 on the DNA are not certain, so only TCRdb's listed CDR3 is given. The rearrangement links TRBV2 to TRBJ1-6. The CDR3 length equals 8 residues, ends included. Germline-derived CDR1 and CDR2 are SNHLY and FYNNEI. The chain's CDR3 is CASSDGCV.